The entry below describes one T cell receptor beta chain. Per the study methods: Estimates of nucleated cell counts were drawn from the amplification of reference gene primers. Assay used: immunoSEQ multiplex PCR; TCRdb lists only in-frame clones, some missing. The V and J calls and clone size were taken over from that table, and D and trimming were inferred from the DNA. The data show 130,000 to 150,000 clones, approximately 80% seen once. The source of the sample is a study of blood T cell repertoires in COVID-19. At the level of the study: Acute and convalescent COVID-19 specimens originated in the United States, Italy and Spain. Nucleic acid was either cDNA or gDNA, and it came from T cells, B-cell-depleted T cells, or PBMCs.

This CDR3 region has 16 residues. The V end was cut by 4 bases, the J end by 0 bases, with 13 bases between. Per germline, CDR1 MDHEN and CDR2 SYDVKM. The chain employs TRBV28 and TRBJ1-5; D gene unclear. This clonotype was sampled from a human donor in a cohort sampled during active COVID-19. The sample taken for sequencing was peripheral blood. CDR3 DNA: TGTGCCAGCAGTTCTGGAGCAGTTCATAGCAATCAGCCCCAGCATTTT. It codes for CASSSGAVHSNQPQHF.